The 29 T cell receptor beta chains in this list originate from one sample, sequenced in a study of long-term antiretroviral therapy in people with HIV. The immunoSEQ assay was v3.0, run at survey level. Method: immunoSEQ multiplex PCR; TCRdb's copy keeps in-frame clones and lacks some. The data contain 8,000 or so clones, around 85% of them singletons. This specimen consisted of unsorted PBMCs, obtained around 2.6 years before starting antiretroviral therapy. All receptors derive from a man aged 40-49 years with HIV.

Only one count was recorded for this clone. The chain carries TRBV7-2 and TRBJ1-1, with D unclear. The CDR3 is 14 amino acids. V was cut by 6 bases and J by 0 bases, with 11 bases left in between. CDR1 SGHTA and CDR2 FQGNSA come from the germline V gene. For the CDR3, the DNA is TGTGCCAGCAGTGTAAAGGGCCTGAACACTGAAGCTTTCTTT. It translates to CASSVKGLNTEAFF.

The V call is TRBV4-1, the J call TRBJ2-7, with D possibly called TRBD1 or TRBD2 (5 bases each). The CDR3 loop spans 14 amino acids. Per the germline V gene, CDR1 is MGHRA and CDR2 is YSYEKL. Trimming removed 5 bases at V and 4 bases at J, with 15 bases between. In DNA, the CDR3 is TGCGCCAGCAGCTTGTTGAGAGGGGAGTACGAGCAGTACTTC. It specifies CASSLLRGEYEQYF.

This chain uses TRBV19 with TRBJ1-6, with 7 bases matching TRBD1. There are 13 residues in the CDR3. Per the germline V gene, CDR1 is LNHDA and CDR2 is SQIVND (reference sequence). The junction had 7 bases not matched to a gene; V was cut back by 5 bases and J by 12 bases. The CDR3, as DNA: TGTGCCAGTAGTCCCGTCCCAGGGGGACCCCTCCACTTT. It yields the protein CASSPVPGGPLHF.

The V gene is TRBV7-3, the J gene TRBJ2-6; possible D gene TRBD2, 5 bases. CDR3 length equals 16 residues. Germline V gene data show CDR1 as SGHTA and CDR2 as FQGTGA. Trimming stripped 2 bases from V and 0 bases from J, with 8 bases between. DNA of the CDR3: TGTGCCAGCAGCTTAGGACTTCCCTCTGGGGCCAACGTCCTGACTTTC. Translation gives CASSLGLPSGANVLTF.

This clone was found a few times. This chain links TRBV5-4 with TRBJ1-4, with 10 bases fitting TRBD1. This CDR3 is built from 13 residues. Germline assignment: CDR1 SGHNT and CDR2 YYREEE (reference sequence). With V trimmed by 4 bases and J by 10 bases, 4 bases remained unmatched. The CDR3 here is CASSPTGGGKLFF. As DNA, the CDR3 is TGTGCCAGCAGCCCGACAGGGGGCGGAAAACTGTTTTTT.

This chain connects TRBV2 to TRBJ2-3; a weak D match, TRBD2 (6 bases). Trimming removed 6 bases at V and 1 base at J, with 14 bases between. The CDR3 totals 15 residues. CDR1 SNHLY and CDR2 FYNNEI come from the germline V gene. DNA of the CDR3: TGTGCCAGCAGCCCCCGCGGGACCGGCACAGATACGCAGTATTTT. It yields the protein CASSPRGTGTDTQYF.

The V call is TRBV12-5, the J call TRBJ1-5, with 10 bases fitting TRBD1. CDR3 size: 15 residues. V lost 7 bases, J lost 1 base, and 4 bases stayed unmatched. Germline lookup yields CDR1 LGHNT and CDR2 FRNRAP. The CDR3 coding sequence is TGTGCTAGTGCAAGGACAGGGGGGAGCAATCAGCCCCAGCATTTT. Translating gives CASARTGGSNQPQHF.

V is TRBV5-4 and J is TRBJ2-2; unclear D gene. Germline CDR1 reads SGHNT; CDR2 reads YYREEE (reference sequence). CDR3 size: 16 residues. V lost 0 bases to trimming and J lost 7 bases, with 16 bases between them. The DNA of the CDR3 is TGTGCCAGCAGCTTGGGAACTTTCGACGGCGGCGGGGAGCTGTTTTTT. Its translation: CASSLGTFDGGGELFF. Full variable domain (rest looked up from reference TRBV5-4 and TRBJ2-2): ETGVTQSPTHLIKTRGQQVTLRCSSQSGHNTVSWYQQALGQGPQFIFQYYREEENGRGNFPPRFSGLQFPNYSSELNVNALELDDSALYLCASSLGTFDGGGELFFGEGSRLTVL.

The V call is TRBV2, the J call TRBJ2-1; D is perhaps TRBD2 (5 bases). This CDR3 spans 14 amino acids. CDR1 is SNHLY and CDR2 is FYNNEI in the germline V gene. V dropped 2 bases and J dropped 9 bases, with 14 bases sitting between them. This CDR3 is CASSELEGRGEQFF. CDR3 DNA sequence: TGTGCCAGCAGTGAATTAGAGGGCCGCGGTGAGCAGTTCTTC.

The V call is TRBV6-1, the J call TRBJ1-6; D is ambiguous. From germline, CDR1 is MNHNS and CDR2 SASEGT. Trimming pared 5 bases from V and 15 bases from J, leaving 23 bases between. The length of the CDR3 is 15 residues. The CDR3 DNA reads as TGTGCCAGCAGTACCTCGTGGCAGGCCGAGGCGAACCTCCACTTT. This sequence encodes CASSTSWQAEANLHF.

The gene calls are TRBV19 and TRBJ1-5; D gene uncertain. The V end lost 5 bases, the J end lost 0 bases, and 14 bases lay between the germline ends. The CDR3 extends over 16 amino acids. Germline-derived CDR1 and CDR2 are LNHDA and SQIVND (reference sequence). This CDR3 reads CASSPTILASNQPQHF. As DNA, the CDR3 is TGTGCCAGTAGTCCGACAATTCTCGCTAGCAATCAGCCCCAGCATTTT.

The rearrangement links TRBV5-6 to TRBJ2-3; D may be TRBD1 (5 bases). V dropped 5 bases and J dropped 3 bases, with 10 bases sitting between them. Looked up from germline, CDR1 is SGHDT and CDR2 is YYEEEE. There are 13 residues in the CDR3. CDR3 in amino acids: CASSFQGTDTQYF. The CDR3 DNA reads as TGTGCCAGCAGTTTTCAGGGTACAGATACGCAGTATTTT.

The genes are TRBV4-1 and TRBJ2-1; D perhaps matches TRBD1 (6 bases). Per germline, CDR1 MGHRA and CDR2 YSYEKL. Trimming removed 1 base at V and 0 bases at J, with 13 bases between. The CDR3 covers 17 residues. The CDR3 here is CASSQALTGSSYNEQFF. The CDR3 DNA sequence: TGCGCCAGCAGCCAAGCATTAACAGGGAGCTCCTACAATGAGCAGTTCTTC.

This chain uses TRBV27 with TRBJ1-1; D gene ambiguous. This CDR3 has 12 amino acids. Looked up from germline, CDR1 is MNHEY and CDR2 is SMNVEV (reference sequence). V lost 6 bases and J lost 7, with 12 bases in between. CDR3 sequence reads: CASSPVVGEAFF. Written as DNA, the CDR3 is TGTGCCAGCAGCCCGGTGGTTGGTGAAGCTTTCTTT.

The CDR3 nucleotides read TGCAGCGTTAGGTGGGCTGGAACCGGGGAGCTGTTTTTT. Translating it yields CSVRWAGTGELFF. V and J are TRBV29-1 and TRBJ2-2; D not certain. The germline V gene encodes CDR1 SQVTM and CDR2 ANQGSEA. The CDR3 consists of 13 residues. Trimming left V 5 bases short and J 5 bases short, with 12 bases between.

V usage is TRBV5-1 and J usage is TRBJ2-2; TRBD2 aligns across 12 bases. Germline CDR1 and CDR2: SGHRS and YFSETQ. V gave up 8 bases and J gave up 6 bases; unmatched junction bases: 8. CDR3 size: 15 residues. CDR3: CASTSGGSSAGELFF. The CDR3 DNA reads TGCGCCAGTACTAGCGGGGGGTCAAGCGCCGGGGAGCTGTTTTTT.

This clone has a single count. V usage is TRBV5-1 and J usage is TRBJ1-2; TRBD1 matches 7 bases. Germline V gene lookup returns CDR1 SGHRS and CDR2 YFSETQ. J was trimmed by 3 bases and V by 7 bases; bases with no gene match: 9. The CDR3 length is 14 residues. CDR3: CASGYTGDHYGYTF. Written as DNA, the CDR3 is TGCGCCAGCGGATACACAGGGGACCACTATGGCTACACCTTC. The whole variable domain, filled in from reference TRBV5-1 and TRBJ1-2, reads KAGVTQTPRYLIKTRGQQVTLSCSPISGHRSVSWYQQTPGQGLQFLFEYFSETQRNKGNFPGRFSGRQFSNSRSEMNVSTLELGDSALYLCASGYTGDHYGYTFGSGTRLTVV.

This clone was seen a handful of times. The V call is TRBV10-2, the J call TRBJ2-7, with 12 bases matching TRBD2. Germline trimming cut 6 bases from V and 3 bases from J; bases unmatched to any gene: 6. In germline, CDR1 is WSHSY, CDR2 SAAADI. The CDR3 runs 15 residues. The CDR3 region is CASRRLAGAVYEQYF. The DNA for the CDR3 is TGCGCCAGCAGGAGACTAGCGGGGGCCGTCTACGAGCAGTACTTC.

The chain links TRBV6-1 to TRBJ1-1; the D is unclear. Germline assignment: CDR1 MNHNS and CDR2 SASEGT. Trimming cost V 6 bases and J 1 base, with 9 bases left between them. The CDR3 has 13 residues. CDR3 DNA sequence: TGTGCCAGCAGCGTAACAAGGAACACTGAAGCTTTCTTT. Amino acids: CASSVTRNTEAFF.

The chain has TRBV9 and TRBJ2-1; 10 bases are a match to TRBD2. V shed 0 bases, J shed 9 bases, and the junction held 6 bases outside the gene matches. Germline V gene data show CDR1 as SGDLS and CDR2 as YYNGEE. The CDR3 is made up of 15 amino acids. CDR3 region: CASSVERGGLSEQFF. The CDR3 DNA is TGTGCCAGCAGCGTAGAGCGGGGGGGGCTATCTGAGCAGTTCTTC.

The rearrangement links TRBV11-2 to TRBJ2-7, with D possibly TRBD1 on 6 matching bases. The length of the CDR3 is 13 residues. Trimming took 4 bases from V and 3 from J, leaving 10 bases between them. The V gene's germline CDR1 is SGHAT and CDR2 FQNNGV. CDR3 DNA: TGTGCCAGCAGCTACGGGACATTCTACGAGCAGTACTTC. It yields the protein CASSYGTFYEQYF. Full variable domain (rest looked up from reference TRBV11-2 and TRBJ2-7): EAGVAQSPRYKIIEKRQSVAFWCNPISGHATLYWYQQILGQGPKLLIQFQNNGVVDDSQLPKDRFSAERLKGVDSTLKIQPAKLEDSAVYLCASSYGTFYEQYFGPGTRLTVT.

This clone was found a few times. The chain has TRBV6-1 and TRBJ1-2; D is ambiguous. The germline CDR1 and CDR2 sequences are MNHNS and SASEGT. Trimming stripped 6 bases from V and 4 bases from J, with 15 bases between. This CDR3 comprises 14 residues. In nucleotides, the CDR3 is TGTGCCAGCAGGGCTGGATGGGGTAGCTATGGCTACACCTTC. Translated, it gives CASRAGWGSYGYTF.

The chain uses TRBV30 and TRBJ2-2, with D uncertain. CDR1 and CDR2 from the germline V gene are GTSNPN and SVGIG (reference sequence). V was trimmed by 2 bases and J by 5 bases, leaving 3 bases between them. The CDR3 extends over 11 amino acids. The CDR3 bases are TGTGCCTGGAGTCGGACCGGGGAGCTGTTTTTT. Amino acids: CAWSRTGELFF.

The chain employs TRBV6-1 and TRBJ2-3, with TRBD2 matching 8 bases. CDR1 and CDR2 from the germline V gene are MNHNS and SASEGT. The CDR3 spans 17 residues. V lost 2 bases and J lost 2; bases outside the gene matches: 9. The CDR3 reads CASSEKRVAGNTDTQYF. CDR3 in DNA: TGTGCCAGCAGTGAAAAGAGAGTAGCGGGGAACACAGATACGCAGTATTTT.

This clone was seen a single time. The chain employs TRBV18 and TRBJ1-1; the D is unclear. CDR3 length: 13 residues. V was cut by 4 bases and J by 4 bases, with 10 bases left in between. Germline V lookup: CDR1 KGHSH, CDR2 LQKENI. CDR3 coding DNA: TGTGCCAGCTCACTTGCATCCGGCACTGAAGCTTTCTTT. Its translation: CASSLASGTEAFF.

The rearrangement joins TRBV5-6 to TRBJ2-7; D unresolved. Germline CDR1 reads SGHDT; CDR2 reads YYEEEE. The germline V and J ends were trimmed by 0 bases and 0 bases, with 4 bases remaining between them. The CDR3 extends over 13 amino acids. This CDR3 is CASSLGFSYEQYF. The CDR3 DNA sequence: TGTGCCAGCAGCTTGGGGTTCTCCTACGAGCAGTACTTC.

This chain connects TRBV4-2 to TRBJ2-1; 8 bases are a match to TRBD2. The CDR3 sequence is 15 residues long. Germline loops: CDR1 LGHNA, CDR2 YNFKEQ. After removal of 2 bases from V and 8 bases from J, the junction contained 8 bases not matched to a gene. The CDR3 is CASSQPHGGADEQFF. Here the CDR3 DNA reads TGTGCCAGCAGCCAACCCCACGGGGGGGCGGATGAGCAGTTCTTC.

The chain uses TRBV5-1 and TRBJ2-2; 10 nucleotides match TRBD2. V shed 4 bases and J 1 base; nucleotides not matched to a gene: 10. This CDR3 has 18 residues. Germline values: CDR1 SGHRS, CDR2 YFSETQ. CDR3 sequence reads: CASSHGLAANVNTGELFF. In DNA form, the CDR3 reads TGCGCCAGCAGCCACGGACTAGCGGCAAACGTGAACACCGGGGAGCTGTTTTTT.

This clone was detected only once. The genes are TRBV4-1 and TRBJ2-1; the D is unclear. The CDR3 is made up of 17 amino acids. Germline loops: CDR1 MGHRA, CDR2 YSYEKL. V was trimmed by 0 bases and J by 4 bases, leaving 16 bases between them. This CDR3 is CASSQDLNRGRYNEQFF. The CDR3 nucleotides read TGCGCCAGCAGCCAAGATCTAAATAGAGGTCGTTACAATGAGCAGTTCTTC.